These 25 T cell receptor beta chains were all obtained from the same sample, sequenced in a study of T cells in Graves' hyperthyroidism and ophthalmopathy. Amplified TCR beta CDR3 regions derived from RNA transcripts. In the first-round RT-PCR of the TCR CDR3, the HTBI primer set was used. TCRdb independently ran MiXCR on the multiplex PCR reads; one entry per CDR3 protein. The sample includes a few hundred thousand distinct CDR3 sequences, around 46% seen only once; the top ten take approximately 7.5%. The sequenced material came from peripheral blood or thyroid tissue (not recorded which). The receptors were sampled from a woman aged 18-29 years with Graves' hyperthyroidism.

This clonotype occurred a few times. V gene TRBV10-2 combines with J gene TRBJ2-1; D is unresolved. The V gene lost 0 bases and the J gene lost 8 bases, with 5 bases spanning the gap. The CDR3 is 12 amino acids. In germline, CDR1 is WSHSY, CDR2 SAAADI. The DNA of the CDR3 is TGCGCCAGCAGTGAGTCTTTCGATGAGCAGTTCTTC. Residues: CASSESFDEQFF.

The V call is TRBV5-1, the J call TRBJ2-2, with a weak D call TRBD2 (6 bases). The CDR3 is 14 residues long. Germline V CDR1 and CDR2: SGHRS, YFSETQ. Trimming pared 4 bases from V and 4 bases from J, leaving 11 bases between. In DNA, the CDR3 is TGCGCCAGCAGCCCGGGACTCTTCACCGGGGAGCTGTTTTTT. This gives the protein CASSPGLFTGELFF.

Concerning this clonotype itself: Lacking the conserved final phenylalanine or tryptophan, this CDR3 likely reflects a read error. It is unclear where the CDR3 begins or ends on the DNA, so no DNA is shown, and the CDR3 is as TCRdb lists it. V gene TRBV7-9 combines with J gene TRBJ2-6; the table assigns TRBD1, which was not confirmed against the DNA. Termini included, the CDR3 measures 12 amino acids. Germline values: CDR1 SEHNR, CDR2 FQNEAQ (reference sequence). The CDR3 loop reads CASRPHRLTSNT.

On this clonotype: Since a much larger clone is just one base distant, this may be a read error. The rearrangement links TRBV19 to TRBJ2-5; 7 positions match TRBD1. The last part of the DNA fits TRBJ2-7 better; the J call may be wrong. The germline V gene encodes CDR1 LNHDA and CDR2 SQIVND (reference sequence). The CDR3 runs 12 residues. CDR3 residues: CAGSPGGHEQYF. Written as DNA, the CDR3 is TGTGCCGGTAGCCCAGGGGGACACGAGCAGTACTTC.

In the case of this clonotype: This sequence may be a read error, since a much larger clone differs from it by one base. CDR3 bases: TGTGCCAGCAGCGCGGGGAACAGGGGACTCCAAGAGACCCAGTACTTC. Translated: CASSAGNRGLQETQYF. This sequence joins TRBV7-2 and TRBJ2-5; a weak D match, TRBD1 (7 bases). Germline V gene data show CDR1 as SGHTA and CDR2 as FQGNSA. V lost 5 bases and J lost 1, with 17 bases in between. CDR3 size: 16 residues.

This chain connects TRBV20-1 to TRBJ2-2; 7 bases agree with TRBD1. CDR3 length: 15 amino acids. In germline, CDR1 is DFQATT, CDR2 SNEGSKA (reference sequence). J gave up 3 bases and V 0 bases, and 4 bases lay outside the gene matches. The CDR3 loop reads CSARDRQGDTGELFF. The DNA for the CDR3 is TGCAGTGCTAGAGATAGACAGGGAGACACCGGGGAGCTGTTTTTT.

A remark on this clonotype: A much larger clone lies a single base off, so this may be a read error. CDR3 nucleotides: TGCGCCAGCAGCCAAGGACAGACCTATGGCTACACCTTC. This gives the protein CASSQGQTYGYTF. V usage is TRBV4-1 and J usage is TRBJ1-2, with D maybe TRBD1 (5 bases). The germline gives CDR1 MGHRA, CDR2 YSYEKL. CDR3 size: 13 residues. V lost 1 base and J 4 bases, leaving 7 bases between the germline ends.

This clonotype has only a few counts. The V call is TRBV30, the J call TRBJ1-1, with D possibly matching TRBD1 (6 bases). Germline-derived CDR1 and CDR2 are GTSNPN and SVGIG (reference sequence). V was shortened by 2 bases and J by 6 bases, with 16 bases between the two germline ends. The CDR3 consists of 14 residues. The CDR3: CAWSSTGRGPEAFF. The DNA of the CDR3 is TGTGCCTGGAGTTCAACAGGGCGAGGGCCTGAAGCTTTCTTT. The variable domain in full, with the rest retrieved from reference TRBV30 and TRBJ1-1, is SQTIHQWPATLVQPVGSPLSLECTVEGTSNPNLYWYRQAAGRGLQLLFYSVGIGQISSEVPQNLSASRPQDRQFILSSKKLLLSDSGFYLCAWSSTGRGPEAFFGQGTRLTVV.

The chain is built from TRBV12-3 or TRBV12-4 and TRBJ2-5; TRBD2 agrees at 12 bases. This CDR3 region has 15 residues. J lost 2 bases, V lost 6 bases, and 4 bases had no gene match. CDR3 in DNA: TGTGCCAGCAGATCCGGGACTAGCGGGCAAGAGACCCAGTACTTC. The encoded protein is CASRSGTSGQETQYF.

This clonotype was observed a single time. J is TRBJ1-6 and V is TRBV7-2; 9 bases map to TRBD1. CDR1 and CDR2 from the germline V gene are SGHTA and FQGNSA. With 4 bases clipped from V and 10 bases from J, the junction kept 8 bases outside the gene matches. The CDR3 loop spans 15 amino acids. CDR3 sequence reads: CASSWTGTGWSPLHF. CDR3 DNA sequence: TGTGCCAGCAGCTGGACCGGGACAGGGTGGTCACCCCTCCACTTT.

On this clonotype: A read error may account for a junction end that differs from germline. This chain connects TRBV2 to TRBJ1-1; no firm D call. The V gene's germline CDR1 is SNHLY and CDR2 FYNNEI. The CDR3 contains 8 residues. CDR3 sequence (DNA): TGTGCCAGCAGGGCCAGGACCTTT. This sequence encodes CASRARTF.

This clonotype was observed many times. The chain carries TRBV7-9 and TRBJ1-4, with 9 bases lining up with TRBD1. The CDR3 is 14 residues long. Unmatched junction bases numbered 7, after V lost 7 bases and J lost 7 bases. Germline assignment: CDR1 SEHNR and CDR2 FQNEAQ (reference sequence). CDR3: CASKPGTGSEKLFF. The CDR3 DNA sequence: TGTGCCAGCAAACCCGGGACAGGGTCTGAAAAACTGTTTTTT.

In this sample, this clonotype turned up a few times. V is TRBV28 and J is TRBJ1-4; tentatively, D is TRBD1 (6 bases). There are 14 residues in the CDR3. V was trimmed by 4 bases and J by 1 base, leaving 7 bases between them. Per the germline V gene, CDR1 is MDHEN and CDR2 is SYDVKM. The CDR3 sequence: CASSWTVTNEKLFF. In DNA, the CDR3 is TGTGCCAGCAGTTGGACAGTAACTAATGAAAAACTGTTTTTT. Based on the CDR3 plus reference TRBV28 and TRBJ1-4, the full variable domain is DVKVTQSSRYLVKRTGEKVFLECVQDMDHENMFWYRQDPGLGLRLIYFSYDVKMKEKGDIPEGYSVSREKKERFSLILESASTNQTSMYLCASSWTVTNEKLFFGSGTQLSVL.

As regards this clonotype: Without the conserved terminal phenylalanine or tryptophan, this CDR3 likely stems from a read error. The DNA is left out, because the CDR3 cannot be placed on it with certainty; the CDR3 is given as TCRdb lists it. V gene TRBV12-3 or TRBV12-4 combines with J gene TRBJ2-2; the listed D gene, TRBD1, was not tested against the DNA. Ends included, the CDR3 has 8 residues. Here the CDR3 reads CASSQGAR.

The chain combines TRBV29-1 with TRBJ2-7; D gene unclear. Germline CDR1 reads SQVTM; CDR2 reads ANQGSEA. The CDR3 runs 9 residues. CDR3 nucleotides: TGCAGTTACGACTACGAGCAGTACTTC. It codes for CSYDYEQYF.

This clonotype has a handful of counts. The chain employs TRBV7-2 and TRBJ1-1; D is perhaps TRBD1 (5 bases). Trimming pared 8 bases from V and 1 base from J, leaving 8 bases between. CDR1 and CDR2 (germline): SGHTA, FQGNSA. CDR3 length equals 12 residues. The DNA of the CDR3 is TGTGCCAGCCGGGGACCGAACACTGAAGCTTTCTTT. Translated: CASRGPNTEAFF.

This clonotype was seen many times. The chain joins TRBV6-5 to TRBJ2-5; 8 positions agree with TRBD2. The CDR3 has 14 residues. Germline V lookup: CDR1 MNHEY, CDR2 SVGAGI. V shed 2 bases and J 5 bases; nucleotides not matched to a gene: 4. CDR3 nucleotide sequence: TGTGCCAGCAGTTACGAGCGGGAGAGCGAGACCCAGTACTTC. Its translation is CASSYERESETQYF.

Details on this clonotype: A much bigger clone sits one base away, suggesting this may be a read error. The chain combines TRBV7-6 with TRBJ1-4; D gene unclear. Germline lookup yields CDR1 SGHVS and CDR2 FNYEAQ. CDR3 length equals 15 residues. DNA of the CDR3: TGTGCCAGCAGCCAAGTTAAGGCCGCTAAAGAAAAACTGTTTTTT. This sequence encodes CASSQVKAAKEKLFF.

The rearrangement links TRBV7-6 to TRBJ2-7, with 8 bases that match TRBD2. V lost 2 bases and J lost 0; bases outside the gene matches: 12. This CDR3 is 18 amino acids long. Germline V gene data show CDR1 as SGHVS and CDR2 as FNYEAQ. CDR3 coding DNA: TGTGCCAGCAGCTTACAGCCCGCTAGCGGGTATAGCTCCTACGAGCAGTACTTC. As protein: CASSLQPASGYSSYEQYF.

This clonotype was seen many times. This sequence joins TRBV6-5 and TRBJ2-2, with D unclear. The CDR3 covers 13 residues. V was trimmed by 2 bases and J by 6 bases, leaving 7 bases between them. CDR1 MNHEY and CDR2 SVGAGI come from the germline V gene. The CDR3 protein is CASSYRDAGELFF. CDR3 in DNA: TGTGCCAGCAGTTACAGAGACGCCGGGGAGCTGTTTTTT.

This clonotype was found once. This chain connects TRBV7-4 to TRBJ1-6; D is unclear. CDR1 is SGHVT, CDR2 SQSDAQ, per germline. Trimming removed 4 bases from V and 11 bases from J, with 18 bases in between. The CDR3 is 15 residues long. The CDR3 nucleotides read TGTGCCAGCAGCTATAGCGGGCCCTCCTCTGCACCCCTCCACTTT. This gives the protein CASSYSGPSSAPLHF.

V and J are TRBV7-2 and TRBJ2-7; no reliable D call. The tail of the sequence fits TRBJ2-1 better, so the J call may be wrong. CDR1 is SGHTA and CDR2 is FQGNSA in the germline V gene. CDR3 length equals 14 residues. CDR3 nucleotide sequence: TGTGCCAGCAGCTTGGGAAGGACGCCGAATGAGCAGTTCTTC. This translates into CASSLGRTPNEQFF.

This clonotype was counted only a few times. The CDR3 here is CASSTKTSGPNYEQYF. In nucleotides, the CDR3 is TGTGCCAGCTCAACCAAAACTAGCGGGCCTAACTACGAGCAGTACTTC. The chain couples TRBV18 to TRBJ2-7; TRBD2 matches at 9 bases. V shed 5 bases and J 3 bases; nucleotides not matched to a gene: 11. Germline lookup yields CDR1 KGHSH and CDR2 LQKENI. CDR3 length: 16 amino acids.

The chain carries TRBV25-1 and TRBJ2-7, with D possibly being TRBD1 (5 bases). Germline V gene lookup returns CDR1 MGHDK and CDR2 SYGVNS. V lost 5 bases and J lost 0, with 14 bases in between. There are 15 residues in the CDR3. CDR3 protein: CASSKRQGSSYEQYF. DNA of the CDR3: TGTGCCAGCAGTAAAAGGCAGGGCAGCTCCTACGAGCAGTACTTC.

Details on this clonotype: At one of its ends the junction is not consistent with the germline gene, which may arise from a read error. V usage is TRBV10-1 and J usage is TRBJ2-1; 10 nucleotides match TRBD1. This CDR3 region has 14 residues. Germline V CDR1 and CDR2: WNHNN, SYGVQD (reference sequence). CDR3: CASSPGQGKDEQFF. CDR3 DNA sequence: TGTGCCAGCTCACCGGGACAGGGGAAGGATGAGCAGTTCTTC.